This T cell receptor beta chain came from a study of prognosis after radiotherapy for stage I lung cancer. In this sample, this clonotype turned up many times. The antigen is unknown. There were around 6.6 milliliters of peripheral blood drawn at each of two time points. Overall study results and limits: Shannon entropy after stereotactic body radiation therapy was lower in patients who developed distant metastases.

Multiplex PCR, run in two rounds, amplified TCR beta CDR3 from genomic DNA. The first round of PCR was done with primers that matched each TRBV and TRBJ gene. TCRdb re-called the multiplex PCR reads with MiXCR, one entry per CDR3 protein. The repertoire holds around 14,000 distinct CDR3 sequences, with about 37% as singletons. Germline trimming cut 8 bases from V and 4 bases from J; bases unmatched to any gene: 7. The CDR3 totals 14 residues. The V gene's germline CDR1 is MNHNS and CDR2 SASEGT. The TCR sequence derives from a donor aged 50 or older with non-small cell lung cancer. The genes are TRBV6-1 and TRBJ1-1; TRBD1 matches 10 bases. The input for sequencing was PBMCs, taken before or after stereotactic body radiation therapy (not recorded which). The CDR3 loop is CASGPGQGTTEAFF. The CDR3 DNA is TGTGCCAGCGGACCGGGACAGGGGACCACTGAAGCTTTCTTT.